This T cell receptor beta chain emerged from a study of cytomegalovirus exposure and HLA in healthy donors. Study-wide context: The Caucasian-associated ancestry cluster held over 65% of around 380 genotyped donors.

13 Jbeta primers and 60 Vbeta primers were used for the PCR. Clones were read by immunoSEQ multiplex PCR, and TCRdb kept only the in-frame ones, dropping some. The sample contains around 160,000 clones, roughly 72% of which appear only once. Of note for this clone: Its specificity is not known. A read error may account for a junction end that differs from germline.

Study outcomes and limitations: Judged likely to be a sequencing artifact was a cluster of highly shared sequence variants. TRBV6-2, TRBV6-3 and some other V segments were unresolvable in 87-base-pair reads. A later analysis reportedly found that, within productive TCRs, an Asian-associated ancestry cluster had fewer N-insertions than the mean observed across the approximately 700 donors.

CDR1 and CDR2 (germline): SSHAT, FNYEAQ (reference sequence). The CDR3 is 15 amino acids. The sequenced sample consisted of PBMCs. This receptor was identified in a woman aged 40 to 50 in good health and CMV-seronegative. The V and J genes are TRBV7-7 and TRBJ2-5, with 7 bases matching TRBD1. The CDR3 nucleotides are TGTGCTAGCAGCTTAGGAACACAGGGGTTAGAGACCCAGTACTTC. Its protein product is CASSLGTQGLETQYF.